This T cell receptor (beta chain) was profiled in a study of identical twins. Trimming shortened V by 5 bases and J by 0 bases, and 11 bases separated the two germline ends. The CDR3 is made up of 15 amino acids. One entry per CDR3 protein, called by TCRdb with MiXCR from the 5' RACE reads. The sample has 510,000 or so distinct CDR3 sequences, roughly 15% seen once. These records were also assigned to another study, of yellow fever vaccine responses in identical twins.

The rearrangement links TRBV12-3 or TRBV12-4 to TRBJ2-1, with D maybe TRBD1 (5 bases). Input material: CD4+ T cells sorted from blood. The TCR originated in a woman younger than 35 in good health. The CDR3 loop reads CASSRSGPSYNEQFF. CDR3 DNA: TGTGCCAGCAGTCGATCAGGGCCCTCCTACAATGAGCAGTTCTTC.